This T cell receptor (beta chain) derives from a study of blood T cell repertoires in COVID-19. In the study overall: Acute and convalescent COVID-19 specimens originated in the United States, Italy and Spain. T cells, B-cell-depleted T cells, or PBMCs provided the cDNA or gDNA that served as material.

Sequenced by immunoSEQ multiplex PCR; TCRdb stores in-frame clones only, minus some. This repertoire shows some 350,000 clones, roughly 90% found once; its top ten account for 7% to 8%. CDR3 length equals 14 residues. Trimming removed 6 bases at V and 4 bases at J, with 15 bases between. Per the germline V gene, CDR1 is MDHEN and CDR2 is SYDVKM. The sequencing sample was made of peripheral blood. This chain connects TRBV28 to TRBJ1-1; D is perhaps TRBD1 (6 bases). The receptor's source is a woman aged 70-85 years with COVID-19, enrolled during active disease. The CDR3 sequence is CASRSDRLTTEAFF. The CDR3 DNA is TGTGCCAGCAGATCGGACAGACTAACCACTGAAGCTTTCTTT.